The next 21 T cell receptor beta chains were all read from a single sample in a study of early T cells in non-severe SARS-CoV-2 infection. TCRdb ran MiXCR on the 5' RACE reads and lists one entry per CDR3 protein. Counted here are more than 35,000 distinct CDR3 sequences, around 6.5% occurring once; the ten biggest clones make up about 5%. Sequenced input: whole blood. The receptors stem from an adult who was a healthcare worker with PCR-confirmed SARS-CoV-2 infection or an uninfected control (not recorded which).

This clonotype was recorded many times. Here the CDR3 DNA reads TGTGCCAGCAGCCAGATGGCGGGACAGGGCCCTACCGGAGACTACGAGCAGTACTTC. Encoded protein: CASSQMAGQGPTGDYEQYF. The J gene is TRBJ2-7, the V gene TRBV3-2; the D segment call TRBD1 is taken from the table without a DNA check. TRBV3-2 is a pseudogene locus. This CDR3 spans 19 amino acids.

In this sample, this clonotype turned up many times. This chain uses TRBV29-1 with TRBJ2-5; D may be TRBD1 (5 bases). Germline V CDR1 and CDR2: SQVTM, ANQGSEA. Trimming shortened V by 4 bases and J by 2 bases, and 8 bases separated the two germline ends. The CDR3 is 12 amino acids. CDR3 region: CSVATGQETQYF. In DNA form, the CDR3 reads TGCAGCGTTGCCACAGGACAAGAGACCCAGTACTTC.

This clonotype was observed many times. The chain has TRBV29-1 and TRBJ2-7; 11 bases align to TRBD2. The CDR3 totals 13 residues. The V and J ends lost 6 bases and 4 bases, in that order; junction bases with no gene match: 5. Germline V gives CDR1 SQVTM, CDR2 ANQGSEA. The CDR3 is CSVPGTSGYEQYF. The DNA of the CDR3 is TGCAGCGTGCCCGGGACTAGCGGTTACGAGCAGTACTTC.

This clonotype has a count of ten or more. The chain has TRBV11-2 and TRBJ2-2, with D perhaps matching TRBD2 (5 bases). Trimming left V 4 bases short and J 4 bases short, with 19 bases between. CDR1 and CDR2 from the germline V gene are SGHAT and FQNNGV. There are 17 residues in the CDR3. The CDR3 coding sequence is TGTGCCAGCAGCTCCGGAGGTGGACTTCAAACCACCGGGGAGCTGTTTTTT. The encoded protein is CASSSGGGLQTTGELFF.

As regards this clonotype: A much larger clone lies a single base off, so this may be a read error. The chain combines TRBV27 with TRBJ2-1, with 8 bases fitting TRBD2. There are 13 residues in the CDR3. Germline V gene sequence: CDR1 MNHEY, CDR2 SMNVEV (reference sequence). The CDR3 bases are TGTGTCAGCAGCGGGAGAGGGACCAATGAGCAGTTCTTC. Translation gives CVSSGRGTNEQFF.

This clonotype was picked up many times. CDR3 sequence reads: CASTGDTTSYEQYF. As DNA, the CDR3 is TGTGCCAGCACCGGGGACACAACCTCCTACGAGCAGTACTTC. This rearrangement joins TRBV6-6 to TRBJ2-7, with D perhaps matching TRBD1 (6 bases). Trimming pared 7 bases from V and 0 bases from J, leaving 13 bases between. This CDR3 spans 14 amino acids. Germline values: CDR1 MNHNY, CDR2 SVGAGI (reference sequence).

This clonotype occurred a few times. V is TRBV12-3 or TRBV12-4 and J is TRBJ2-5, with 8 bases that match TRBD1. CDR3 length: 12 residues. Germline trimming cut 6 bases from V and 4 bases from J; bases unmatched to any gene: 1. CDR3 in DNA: TGTGCCAGCAGGCAGGGGGCAGAGACCCAGTACTTC. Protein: CASRQGAETQYF.

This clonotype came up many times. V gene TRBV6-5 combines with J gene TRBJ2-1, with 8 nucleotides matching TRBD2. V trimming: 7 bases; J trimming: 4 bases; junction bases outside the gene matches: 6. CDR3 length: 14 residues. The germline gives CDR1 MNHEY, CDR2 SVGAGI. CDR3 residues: CASIPASGYNEQFF. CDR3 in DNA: TGTGCCAGCATACCGGCTAGCGGGTACAATGAGCAGTTCTTC.

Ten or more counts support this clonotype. The CDR3 loop reads CASSLGGLVANEQFF. CDR3 nucleotides: TGTGCCAGCAGCTTAGGGGGGTTGGTGGCCAATGAGCAGTTCTTC. The chain couples TRBV7-8 to TRBJ2-1; tentatively, D is TRBD1 or TRBD2 (5 bases each). V was shortened by 1 base and J by 6 bases, with 13 bases between the two germline ends. Looked up from germline, CDR1 is SGHVS and CDR2 is FQNEAQ. The length of the CDR3 is 15 residues.

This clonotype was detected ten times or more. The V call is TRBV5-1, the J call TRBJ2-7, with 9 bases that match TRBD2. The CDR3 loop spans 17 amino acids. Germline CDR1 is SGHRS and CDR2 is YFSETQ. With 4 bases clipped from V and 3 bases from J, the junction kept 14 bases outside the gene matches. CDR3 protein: CASSPPARTSAIYEQYF. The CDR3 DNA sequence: TGCGCCAGCAGCCCCCCCGCTCGGACTAGCGCCATCTACGAGCAGTACTTC.

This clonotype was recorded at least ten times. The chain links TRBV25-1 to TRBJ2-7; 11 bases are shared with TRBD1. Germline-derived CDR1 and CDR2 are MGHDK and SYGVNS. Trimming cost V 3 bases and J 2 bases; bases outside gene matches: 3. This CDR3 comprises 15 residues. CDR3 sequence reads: CASSEPGQGAYEQYF. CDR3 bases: TGTGCCAGCAGTGAGCCGGGACAGGGGGCCTACGAGCAGTACTTC.

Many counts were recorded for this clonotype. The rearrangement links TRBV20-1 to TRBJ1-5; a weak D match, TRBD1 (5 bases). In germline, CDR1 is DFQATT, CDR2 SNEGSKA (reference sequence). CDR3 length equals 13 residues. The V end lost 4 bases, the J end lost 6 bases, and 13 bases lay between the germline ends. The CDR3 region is CSATQGAVQPQHF. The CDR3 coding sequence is TGCAGTGCTACCCAGGGTGCCGTTCAGCCCCAGCATTTT.

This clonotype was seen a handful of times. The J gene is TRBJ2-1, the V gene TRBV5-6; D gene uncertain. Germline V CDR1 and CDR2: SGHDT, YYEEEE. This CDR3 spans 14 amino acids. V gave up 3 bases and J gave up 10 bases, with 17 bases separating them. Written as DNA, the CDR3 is TGTGCCAGCAGCTCCGTAATCTCCTTGGGGGAGCAGTTCTTC. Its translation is CASSSVISLGEQFF.

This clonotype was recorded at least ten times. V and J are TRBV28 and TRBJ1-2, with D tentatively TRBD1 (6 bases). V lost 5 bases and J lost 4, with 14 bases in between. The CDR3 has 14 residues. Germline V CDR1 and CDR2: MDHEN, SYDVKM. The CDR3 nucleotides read TGTGCCAGCAGTCCCCTAGGGGGTCTCTATGGCTACACCTTC. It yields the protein CASSPLGGLYGYTF.

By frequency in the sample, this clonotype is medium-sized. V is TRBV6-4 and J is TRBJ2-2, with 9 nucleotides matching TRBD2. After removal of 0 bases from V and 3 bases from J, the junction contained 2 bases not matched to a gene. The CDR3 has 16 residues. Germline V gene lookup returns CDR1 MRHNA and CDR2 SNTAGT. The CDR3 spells CASSDSIAGDTGELFF. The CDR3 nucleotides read TGTGCCAGCAGTGACTCGATAGCGGGAGACACCGGGGAGCTGTTTTTT.

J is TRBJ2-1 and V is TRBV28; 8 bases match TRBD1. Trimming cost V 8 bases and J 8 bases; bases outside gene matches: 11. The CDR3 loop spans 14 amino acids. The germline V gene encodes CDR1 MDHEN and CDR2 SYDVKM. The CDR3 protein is CASLSQGARDEQFF. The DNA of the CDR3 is TGTGCCAGCCTCTCGCAGGGGGCGAGGGATGAGCAGTTCTTC. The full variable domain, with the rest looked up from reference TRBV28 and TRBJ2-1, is DVKVTQSSRYLVKRTGEKVFLECVQDMDHENMFWYRQDPGLGLRLIYFSYDVKMKEKGDIPEGYSVSREKKERFSLILESASTNQTSMYLCASLSQGARDEQFFGPGTRLTVL.

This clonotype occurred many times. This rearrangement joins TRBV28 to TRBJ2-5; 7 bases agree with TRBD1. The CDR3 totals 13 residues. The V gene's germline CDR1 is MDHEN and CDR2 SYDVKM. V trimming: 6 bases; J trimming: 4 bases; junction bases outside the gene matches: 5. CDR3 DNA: TGTGCCAGCAGGACAGGGTCGGGAGAGACCCAGTACTTC. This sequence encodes CASRTGSGETQYF.

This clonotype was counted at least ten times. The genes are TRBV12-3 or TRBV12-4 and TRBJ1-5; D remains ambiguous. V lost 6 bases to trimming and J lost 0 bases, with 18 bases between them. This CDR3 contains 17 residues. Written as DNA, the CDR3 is TGTGCCAGCAGCTTTAGGCTTGAAGACTATAGCAATCAGCCCCAGCATTTT. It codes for CASSFRLEDYSNQPQHF.

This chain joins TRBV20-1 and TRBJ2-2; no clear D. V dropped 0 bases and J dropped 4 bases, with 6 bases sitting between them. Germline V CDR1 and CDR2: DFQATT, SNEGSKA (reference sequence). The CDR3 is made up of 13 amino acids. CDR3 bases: TGCAGTGCTAGAGATCCGATCACCGGGGAGCTGTTTTTT. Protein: CSARDPITGELFF.

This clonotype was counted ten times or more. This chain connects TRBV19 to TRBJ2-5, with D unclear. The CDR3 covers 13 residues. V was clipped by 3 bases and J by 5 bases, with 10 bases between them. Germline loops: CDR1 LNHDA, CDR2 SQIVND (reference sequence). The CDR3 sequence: CASSILSGETQYF. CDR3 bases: TGTGCCAGTAGTATTCTGAGTGGGGAGACCCAGTACTTC.

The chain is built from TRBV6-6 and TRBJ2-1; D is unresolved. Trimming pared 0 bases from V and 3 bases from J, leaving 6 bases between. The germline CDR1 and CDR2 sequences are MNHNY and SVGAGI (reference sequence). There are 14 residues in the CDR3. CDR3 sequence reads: CASSYSPDYNEQFF. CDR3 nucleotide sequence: TGTGCCAGCAGTTACTCGCCGGACTACAATGAGCAGTTCTTC.